The rows below give T cell receptor beta chains drawn from one sample of a study of shared clonotypes between healthy human individuals. Repertoires were generated with immunoSEQ multiplex PCR, while TCRdb's copy carries only in-frame clones and drops some. The sample has 2 million to 2.5 million clones; 85% to 95% are singletons. The sequenced material came from naive CD4+ T cells sorted from blood. The receptors here all came from a man in his late teens or twenties in good health. CDR3s include the opening cysteine and the closing phenylalanine or tryptophan. D genes are given only for firm matches.

>14|TRBV19|NA|TRBJ2-3
CASSTLVGTDTQYF
TGTGCCAGTAGTACTCTTGTCGGAACAGATACGCAGTATTTT
>16|TRBV5-5|TRBD2|TRBJ2-3
CASSWGLARDGDTQYF
TGTGCCAGCAGCTGGGGACTAGCGAGGGATGGAGATACGCAGTATTTT
>15|TRBV7-2|TRBD1|TRBJ2-1
CASSPGQGAHYEQFF
TGTGCCAGCAGTCCCGGACAGGGGGCGCACTATGAGCAGTTCTTC
>14|TRBV5-4|NA|TRBJ1-1
CASSLYGVNTEAFF
TGTGCCAGCAGCTTGTACGGGGTGAACACTGAAGCTTTCTTT
>13|TRBV11-2|NA|TRBJ2-1
CASSEQGRNEQFF
TGTGCCAGCAGCGAACAGGGTCGGAATGAGCAGTTCTTC
>16|TRBV25-1|NA|TRBJ2-5
CASSVLRAAARETQYF
TGTGCCAGCAGTGTCCTGCGGGCCGCCGCGCGGGAGACCCAGTACTTC
>15|TRBV30|NA|TRBJ1-1
CAWSFRSALGTEAFF
TGTGCCTGGAGTTTTCGGTCAGCCCTCGGCACTGAAGCTTTCTTT
>16|TRBV7-8|TRBD2|TRBJ2-7
CASSLATSGMDYEQYF
TGTGCCAGCAGCTTAGCGACTAGCGGGATGGATTACGAGCAGTACTTC
>14|TRBV2|NA|TRBJ1-1
CASSAVGRNTEAFF
TGTGCCAGCAGTGCCGTGGGGAGGAACACTGAAGCTTTCTTT
>15|TRBV4-1|NA|TRBJ1-2
CASSHPNYGNYGYTF
TGCGCCAGCAGCCACCCGAATTACGGAAACTATGGCTACACCTTC
>15|TRBV9|NA|TRBJ2-5
CASSVMGTAQETQYF
TGTGCCAGCAGCGTAATGGGTACTGCCCAAGAGACCCAGTACTTC
>15|TRBV19|NA|TRBJ1-5
CASSWGHTSNQPQHF
TGTGCCAGTAGTTGGGGCCATACAAGCAATCAGCCCCAGCATTTT
>12|TRBV7-2|NA|TRBJ1-2
CASRLSSYGYTF
TGTGCCAGCAGACTCAGTTCCTATGGCTACACCTTC
>14|TRBV27|NA|TRBJ2-7
CASRTPGGGFEQYF
TGTGCCAGCAGAACTCCAGGGGGAGGTTTCGAGCAGTACTTC
>15|TRBV28|NA|TRBJ2-7
CASSLGGHPLYEQYF
TGTGCCAGCAGTTTGGGAGGCCACCCTTTATACGAGCAGTACTTC
>14|TRBV7-9|TRBD1|TRBJ2-7
CASTPVRGRDEQYF
TGTGCCAGCACCCCTGTCAGGGGGCGGGACGAGCAGTACTTC
>12|TRBV29-1|NA|TRBJ2-1
CSVHRTINEQFF
TGCAGCGTTCACAGGACTATCAATGAGCAGTTCTTC
>13|TRBV18|NA|TRBJ1-2
CASSPGGDYGYTF
TGTGCCAGCTCACCAGGAGGAGACTATGGCTACACCTTC
>15|TRBV5-4|TRBD1|TRBJ2-5
CASSPSLTGSETQYF
TGTGCCAGCAGCCCGAGCCTGACAGGGTCGGAGACCCAGTACTTC
>17|TRBV18|NA|TRBJ1-3
CASSPGTGSRSGNTIYF
TGTGCCAGCTCACCTGGAACAGGTTCCCGCTCTGGAAACACCATATATTTT
>15|TRBV5-6|TRBD1|TRBJ2-5
CASSPNTGTGGTQYF
TGTGCCAGCAGCCCGAACACCGGGACAGGGGGGACCCAGTACTTC
>16|TRBV25-1|NA|TRBJ2-3
CASSDQGAPSTDTQYF
TGTGCCAGCAGTGATCAAGGGGCGCCTAGCACAGATACGCAGTATTTT
>13|TRBV19|NA|TRBJ2-1
CASSIVWGNEQFF
TGTGCCAGTAGTATAGTGTGGGGCAATGAGCAGTTCTTC
>14|TRBV7-2|TRBD2|TRBJ2-7
CASSKGGGPWEQYF
TGTGCCAGCAGCAAGGGCGGGGGGCCCTGGGAGCAGTACTTC
>14|TRBV19|NA|TRBJ1-6
CASSIEGDNSPLHF
TGTGCCAGTAGTATCGAAGGGGATAATTCACCCCTCCACTTT
>16|TRBV5-3|TRBD1|TRBJ2-5
CARSCPGQGAGETQYF
TGTGCCAGAAGCTGTCCGGGACAGGGGGCCGGGGAGACCCAGTACTTC
>17|TRBV7-9|TRBD2|TRBJ2-1
CASSLKGLAGEGGEQFF
TGTGCCAGCAGCTTAAAGGGACTAGCGGGAGAGGGTGGTGAGCAGTTCTTC
>16|TRBV25-1|NA|TRBJ1-3
CASSVDNSPSGNTIYF
TGTGCCAGCAGTGTGGACAACTCCCCCTCTGGAAACACCATATATTTT
>14|TRBV11-2|TRBD1|TRBJ2-2
CASSQGQGSGELFF
TGTGCCAGCAGCCAGGGACAGGGGTCCGGGGAGCTGTTTTTT
>14|TRBV27|TRBD2|TRBJ2-7
CASSSPGLASEQYF
TGTGCCAGCAGTTCACCGGGACTAGCTAGCGAGCAGTACTTC
>14|TRBV28|NA|TRBJ2-3
CASRPRGLGDTQYF
TGTGCCAGCAGACCCCGGGGACTCGGGGATACGCAGTATTTT
>17|TRBV5-4|NA|TRBJ2-5
CASSLAGRLAGPETQYF
TGTGCCAGCAGCTTGGCTGGGCGGCTGGCGGGGCCAGAGACCCAGTACTTC
>13|TRBV30|NA|TRBJ2-1
CAWSARPANEQFF
TGTGCCTGGAGTGCCCGGCCAGCAAATGAGCAGTTCTTC
>13|TRBV4-1|NA|TRBJ1-2
CASSQDPTRGYTF
TGCGCCAGCAGCCAAGATCCCACTCGGGGCTACACCTTC
>15|TRBV27|NA|TRBJ1-4
CASGPRQSANEKLFF
TGTGCCAGCGGACCCCGACAGTCAGCTAATGAAAAACTGTTTTTT
>15|TRBV19|TRBD1|TRBJ2-5
CASRNGQGNGETQYF
TGTGCCAGTAGAAATGGACAGGGGAACGGAGAGACCCAGTACTTC
>15|TRBV6-4|NA|TRBJ2-1
CASSDGGGMYNEQFF
TGTGCCAGCAGTGACGGGGGCGGGATGTACAATGAGCAGTTCTTC